The 24 T cell receptor beta chains below come from one sample, sequenced in a study of blood T cell repertoires in COVID-19. The repertoire was sequenced with immunoSEQ multiplex PCR; TCRdb's copy has only in-frame clones and lacks some. This repertoire shows about 300,000 clones, approximately 89% found once; its top ten account for around 1.6%. Specimen: peripheral blood. Every receptor here comes from a woman younger than 45 with COVID-19, enrolled during active disease.

J is TRBJ1-2 and V is TRBV20-1, with D possibly TRBD1 on 6 matching bases. There are 15 residues in the CDR3. The germline V gene has CDR1 DFQATT and CDR2 SNEGSKA (reference sequence). V was pared by 3 bases and J by 3 bases, with 17 bases between. The CDR3 reads CSASDGQTGHYGYTF. The CDR3 DNA follows: TGCAGTGCTAGTGATGGACAGACGGGTCACTATGGCTACACCTTC.

The chain joins TRBV29-1 to TRBJ1-2; 8 bases match TRBD1. Germline CDR1 reads SQVTM; CDR2 reads ANQGSEA. The V segment lost 4 bases and the J segment 7 bases; nucleotides outside the gene matches: 8. The CDR3 has 13 residues. For the CDR3, the DNA is TGCAGCGTTGTTCCGGGACAGGAGCTTGGCTACACCTTC. Protein product: CSVVPGQELGYTF.

In this sample, this clone turned up once. This chain connects TRBV10-3 to TRBJ2-3; 16 bases map to TRBD2. Per germline, CDR1 ENHRY and CDR2 SYGVKD. Losses at the gene ends were 5 bases for V and 7 bases for J; bases not matched to a gene: 9. The CDR3 totals 17 residues. CDR3 region: CAISSPGLAGGPYTQYF. The CDR3 DNA follows: TGTGCCATCAGTTCCCCGGGACTAGCGGGGGGGCCGTATACGCAGTATTTT.

V usage is TRBV10-2 and J usage is TRBJ1-1; the D gene is possibly TRBD1 (5 bases). Germline loops: CDR1 WSHSY, CDR2 SAAADI. Trimming cost V 2 bases and J 9 bases, with 16 bases left between them. The CDR3 is made up of 14 amino acids. The CDR3 DNA reads as TGCGCCAGCAGTGAGATTGGGGGGGGGAGGAAAGCTTTCTTT. Protein: CASSEIGGGRKAFF.

The CDR3 reads CASASGQSTDTQYF. Here the CDR3 DNA reads TGTGCTAGTGCCTCGGGACAGTCCACAGATACGCAGTATTTT. This rearrangement joins TRBV12-5 to TRBJ2-3; 7 bases match TRBD1. CDR1 and CDR2 (germline): LGHNT, FRNRAP. Losses at the gene ends were 7 bases for V and 2 bases for J; bases not matched to a gene: 6. The CDR3 extends over 14 amino acids.

J is TRBJ2-4 and V is TRBV24-1, with D unclear. The CDR3 has 11 amino acids. Germline V gene sequence: CDR1 KGHDR, CDR2 SFDVKD. V was trimmed by 8 bases and J by 6 bases, leaving 7 bases between them. The CDR3 coding sequence is TGTGCCACCACCCTGGCAAACATTCAGTACTTC. It is translated as CATTLANIQYF.

The rearrangement uses TRBV30 and TRBJ2-7; 8 nucleotides align to TRBD2. Per the germline V gene, CDR1 is GTSNPN and CDR2 is SVGIG (reference sequence). The trim removed 3 bases at V and 7 bases at J, leaving 8 bases unmatched. The length of the CDR3 is 13 residues. CDR3: CAWSDITSGEQYF. CDR3 in DNA: TGTGCCTGGAGCGACATCACTAGCGGTGAGCAGTACTTC.

The chain links TRBV4-2 to TRBJ1-1; D unresolved. Germline CDR1 reads LGHNA; CDR2 reads YNFKEQ. V lost 0 bases and J 11 bases, leaving 10 bases between the germline ends. The CDR3 has 12 amino acids. CDR3 nucleotides: TGTGCCAGCAGCCAAGAATCCAGGAGGGCTTTCTTT. Amino acids: CASSQESRRAFF.

The J gene is TRBJ1-6, the V gene TRBV5-1, with a weak D call TRBD1 (5 bases). V was shortened by 3 bases and J by 6 bases, with 13 bases between the two germline ends. Germline CDR1 and CDR2: SGHRS and YFSETQ. The CDR3 spans 15 residues. The CDR3 sequence: CASSSDVGGNSPLHF. CDR3 bases: TGCGCCAGCAGCTCGGATGTGGGGGGTAATTCACCCCTCCACTTT.

A single count supports this clone. The chain is built from TRBV6-1 and TRBJ1-2, with 7 bases identical to TRBD1. CDR1 MNHNS and CDR2 SASEGT come from the germline V gene. V trimming: 2 bases; J trimming: 9 bases; junction bases outside the gene matches: 6. The CDR3 has 13 amino acids. The chain's CDR3 is CASSEWGQPSYTF. CDR3 nucleotide sequence: TGTGCCAGCAGTGAATGGGGACAGCCGAGCTACACCTTC.

The V gene is TRBV5-4, the J gene TRBJ1-6, with TRBD1 as a possible D gene (5 bases). CDR3 size: 15 residues. Trimming stripped 4 bases from V and 1 base from J, with 9 bases between. CDR1 is SGHNT and CDR2 is YYREEE in the germline V gene (reference sequence). CDR3 sequence: CASSPGGSYNSPLHF. The CDR3 DNA is TGTGCCAGCAGCCCTGGGGGGTCCTATAATTCACCCCTCCACTTT.

A remark on this clone: A much larger clone differs by one base, so this may be a read error. The chain couples TRBV6-5 to TRBJ1-1; the D gene is possibly TRBD1 (6 bases). The germline V gene encodes CDR1 MNHEY and CDR2 SVGAGI. V gave up 6 bases and J gave up 0 bases, with 14 bases separating them. The CDR3 consists of 15 residues. CDR3 protein: CASSPRTVMNTEAFF. For the CDR3, the DNA is TGTGCCAGCAGCCCGCGGACAGTCATGAACACTGAAGCTTTCTTT.

The gene calls are TRBV11-1 and TRBJ2-5; no definite D call. CDR3 size: 12 residues. Trimming removed 2 bases from V and 4 bases from J, with 5 bases in between. Germline CDR1 and CDR2: SGHAT and FQDESV (reference sequence). The CDR3 region has the DNA TGTGCCAGCAGCTTAACTCTAGAGACCCAGTACTTC. Protein sequence: CASSLTLETQYF.

In DNA, the CDR3 is TGTGCCAGCAGCCCCCCGGCTAGCGGCCTTCAGAATGAGCAGTTCTTC. This encodes CASSPPASGLQNEQFF. The V and J genes are TRBV9 and TRBJ2-1; 7 positions agree with TRBD2. CDR3 length: 16 amino acids. V was clipped by 4 bases and J by 7 bases; unmatched bases: 14. CDR1 and CDR2 from the germline V gene are SGDLS and YYNGEE.

The rearrangement uses TRBV6-2 or TRBV6-3 and TRBJ2-1, with 9 bases that match TRBD2. The ends lost 3 bases at V and 0 bases at J; junction bases unmatched: 12. Per the germline V gene, CDR1 is MNHEY and CDR2 is SVGEGT. The CDR3 runs to 19 residues. The CDR3 sequence: CASSYYGSGGSSSYNEQFF. CDR3 DNA: TGTGCCAGCAGTTATTATGGTAGCGGGGGATCCAGCTCCTACAATGAGCAGTTCTTC.

The genes are TRBV4-2 and TRBJ2-1; 10 bases fit TRBD2. Losses at the gene ends were 0 bases for V and 8 bases for J; bases not matched to a gene: 4. The CDR3 runs to 15 residues. Germline loops: CDR1 LGHNA, CDR2 YNFKEQ. The CDR3 DNA sequence: TGTGCCAGCAGCCAAGAAGGAGGGACTAGCGATGAGCAGTTCTTC. It yields the protein CASSQEGGTSDEQFF.

V is TRBV11-2 and J is TRBJ2-7, with TRBD2 identical over 8 bases. V dropped 5 bases and J dropped 6; count of bases not matched to a gene: 12. Germline V gives CDR1 SGHAT, CDR2 FQNNGV. The CDR3 is 15 residues long. CDR3 coding DNA: TGTGCCAGCAGCCTTAGCGGGACCCGCCTGAGCGAGCAGTACTTC. The encoded protein is CASSLSGTRLSEQYF.

The chain employs TRBV18 and TRBJ1-3; unclear D gene. The V gene lost 2 bases and the J gene lost 0 bases, with 11 bases spanning the gap. The CDR3 runs to 16 residues. Per germline, CDR1 KGHSH and CDR2 LQKENI. CDR3 loop: CASSPSEGRSGNTIYF. CDR3 sequence (DNA): TGTGCCAGCTCACCATCGGAGGGCCGCTCTGGAAACACCATATATTTT.

This sequence joins TRBV11-3 and TRBJ1-1, with a tentative D call TRBD1 (5 bases). The CDR3 totals 14 residues. V lost 6 bases, J lost 4 bases, and 15 bases lay in between. Germline V gene data show CDR1 as SGHNT and CDR2 as YENEEA. CDR3 sequence: CASRLQGGVTEAFF. The CDR3 bases are TGTGCCAGCAGACTCCAGGGCGGGGTCACTGAAGCTTTCTTT.

The rearrangement joins TRBV11-3 to TRBJ2-1; tentatively, D is TRBD1 (6 bases). Per germline, CDR1 SGHNT and CDR2 YENEEA. Trimming took off 5 bases at V and 0 bases at J, with 17 bases between the two ends. There are 17 residues in the CDR3. The CDR3 coding sequence is TGTGCCAGCAGCCCCCGGACAGCCCAGAGCTCCTACAATGAGCAGTTCTTC. Amino acids: CASSPRTAQSSYNEQFF.

The chain joins TRBV5-4 to TRBJ2-6, with 8 positions matching TRBD1. The length of the CDR3 is 16 residues. Looked up from germline, CDR1 is SGHNT and CDR2 is YYREEE (reference sequence). The V gene end was trimmed by 5 bases and the J gene end by 2 bases; junction bases not matched to a gene: 6. In DNA, the CDR3 is TGTGCCAGCAGACCCAGGGGGCGCACTGGGGCCAACGTCCTGACTTTC. It specifies CASRPRGRTGANVLTF.

CDR3 coding DNA: TGTGCCAGCAGCTTTCAGGGGGCCGGCACTGAAGCTTTCTTT. It encodes CASSFQGAGTEAFF. This chain links TRBV7-2 with TRBJ1-1, with 8 nucleotides matching TRBD1. Germline V lookup: CDR1 SGHTA, CDR2 FQGNSA. V shed 3 bases and J 4 bases; nucleotides not matched to a gene: 4. This CDR3 is 14 amino acids long.

As regards this clone: The same CDR3 can be traced to other DNA sequences in this sample. V gene TRBV5-1 combines with J gene TRBJ2-5, with D maybe TRBD1 (6 bases). V lost 0 bases to trimming and J lost 1 base, with 13 bases between them. Germline assignment: CDR1 SGHRS and CDR2 YFSETQ. The CDR3 runs 16 residues. The CDR3 sequence is CASSLAGTGSQETQYF. CDR3 in DNA: TGCGCCAGCAGCTTGGCCGGTACAGGGTCCCAAGAGACCCAGTACTTC.

This chain uses TRBV6-2 or TRBV6-3 with TRBJ2-5; TRBD2 aligns across 15 bases. J lost 6 bases, V lost 6 bases, and 8 bases had no gene match. The CDR3 has 16 residues. Germline loops: CDR1 MNHEY, CDR2 SVGEGT. CDR3 protein: CASSDGLAGGQQTQYF. The CDR3 bases are TGTGCCAGCAGCGACGGACTAGCGGGGGGGCAACAGACCCAGTACTTC.